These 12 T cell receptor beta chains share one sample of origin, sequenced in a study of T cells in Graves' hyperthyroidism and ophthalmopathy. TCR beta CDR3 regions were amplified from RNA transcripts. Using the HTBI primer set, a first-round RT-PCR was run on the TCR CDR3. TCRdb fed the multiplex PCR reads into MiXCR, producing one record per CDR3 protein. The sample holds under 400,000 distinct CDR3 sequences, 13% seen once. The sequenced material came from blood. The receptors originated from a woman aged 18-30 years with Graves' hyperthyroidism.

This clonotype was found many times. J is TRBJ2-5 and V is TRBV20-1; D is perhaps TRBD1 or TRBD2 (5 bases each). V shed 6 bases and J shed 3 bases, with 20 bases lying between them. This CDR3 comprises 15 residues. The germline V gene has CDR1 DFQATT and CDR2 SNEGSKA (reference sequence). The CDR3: CSATSGTESEETQYF. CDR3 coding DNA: TGCAGTGCCACATCAGGGACGGAGAGCGAAGAGACCCAGTACTTC.

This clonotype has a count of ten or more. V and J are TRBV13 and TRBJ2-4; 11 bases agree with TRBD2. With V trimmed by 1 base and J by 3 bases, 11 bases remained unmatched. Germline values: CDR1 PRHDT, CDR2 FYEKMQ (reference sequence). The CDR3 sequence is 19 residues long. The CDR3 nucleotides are TGTGCCAGCAGCTTAGAAGGGCTAGCGGGAGGAAAAGGCAAAAACATTCAGTACTTC. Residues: CASSLEGLAGGKGKNIQYF.

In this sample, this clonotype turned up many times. DNA of the CDR3: TGTGCCAGCAGAGGACTTATCGGGAATCAGCCCCAGCATTTT. Encoded protein: CASRGLIGNQPQHF. The rearrangement links TRBV12-3 or TRBV12-4 to TRBJ1-5; no clear D gene. CDR3 length equals 14 residues. The V end was cut by 6 bases, the J end by 4 bases, with 13 bases between.

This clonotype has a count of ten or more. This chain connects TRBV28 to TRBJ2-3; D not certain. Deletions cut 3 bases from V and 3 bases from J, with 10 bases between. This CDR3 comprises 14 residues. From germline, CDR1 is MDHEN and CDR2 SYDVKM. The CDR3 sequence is CASSLLRRTDTQYF. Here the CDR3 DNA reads TGTGCCAGCAGTTTGTTGCGTAGAACAGATACGCAGTATTTT.

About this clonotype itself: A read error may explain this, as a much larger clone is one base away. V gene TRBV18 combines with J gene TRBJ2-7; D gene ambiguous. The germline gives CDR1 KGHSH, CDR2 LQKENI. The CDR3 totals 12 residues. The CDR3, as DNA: TGTGCCAGCCCACCACAGATCTACGAGCAGTACTTC. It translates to CASPPQIYEQYF.

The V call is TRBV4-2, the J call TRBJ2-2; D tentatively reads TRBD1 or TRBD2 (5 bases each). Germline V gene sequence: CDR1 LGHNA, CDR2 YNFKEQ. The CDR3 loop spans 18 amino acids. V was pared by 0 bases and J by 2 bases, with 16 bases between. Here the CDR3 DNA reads TGTGCCAGCAGCCAAGAGACAGCCCAGCGGTTAAACACCGGGGAGCTGTTTTTT. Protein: CASSQETAQRLNTGELFF.

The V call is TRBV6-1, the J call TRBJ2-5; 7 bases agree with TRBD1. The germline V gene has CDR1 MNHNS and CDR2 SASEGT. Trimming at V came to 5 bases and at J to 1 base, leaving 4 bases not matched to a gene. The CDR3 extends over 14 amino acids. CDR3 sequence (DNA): TGTGCCAGCAGTAGGGGACAGTCCCAAGAGACCCAGTACTTC. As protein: CASSRGQSQETQYF.

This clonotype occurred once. Here the CDR3 reads CASSTLTGVRVNTEAFF. The CDR3 DNA reads as TGTGCCAGCAGCACGCTAACAGGGGTGAGGGTGAACACTGAAGCTTTCTTT. The J gene is TRBJ1-1, the V gene TRBV14, with TRBD1 matching 7 bases. The germline CDR1 and CDR2 sequences are SGHDN and FVKESK. V lost 5 bases and J lost 0; bases outside the gene matches: 12. The CDR3 has 17 amino acids.

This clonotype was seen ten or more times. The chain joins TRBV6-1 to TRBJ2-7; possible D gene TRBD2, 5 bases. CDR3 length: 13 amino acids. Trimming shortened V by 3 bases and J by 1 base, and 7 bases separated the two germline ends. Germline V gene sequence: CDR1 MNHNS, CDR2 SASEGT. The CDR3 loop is CASSDGVSYEQYF. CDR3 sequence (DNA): TGTGCCAGCAGTGACGGGGTTTCCTACGAGCAGTACTTC.

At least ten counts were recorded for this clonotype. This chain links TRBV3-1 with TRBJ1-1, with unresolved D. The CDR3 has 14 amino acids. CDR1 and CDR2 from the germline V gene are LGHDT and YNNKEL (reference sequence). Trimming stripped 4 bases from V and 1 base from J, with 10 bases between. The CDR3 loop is CASSLGRTNTEAFF. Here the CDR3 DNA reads TGTGCCAGCAGCCTGGGTAGGACGAACACTGAAGCTTTCTTT.

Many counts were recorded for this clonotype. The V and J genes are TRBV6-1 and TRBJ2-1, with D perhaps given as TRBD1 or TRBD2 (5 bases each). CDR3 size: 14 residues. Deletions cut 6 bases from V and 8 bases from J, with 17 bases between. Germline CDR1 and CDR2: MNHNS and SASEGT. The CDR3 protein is CASRRTGTEDEQFF. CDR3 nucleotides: TGTGCCAGCAGACGCACCGGGACCGAAGATGAGCAGTTCTTC.

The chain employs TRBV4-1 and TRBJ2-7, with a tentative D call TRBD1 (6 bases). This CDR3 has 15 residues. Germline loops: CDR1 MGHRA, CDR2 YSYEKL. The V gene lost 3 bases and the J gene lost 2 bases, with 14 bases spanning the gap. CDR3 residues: CASSHRLRGTYEQYF. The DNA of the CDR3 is TGCGCCAGCAGCCATCGGTTGAGGGGGACCTACGAGCAGTACTTC.